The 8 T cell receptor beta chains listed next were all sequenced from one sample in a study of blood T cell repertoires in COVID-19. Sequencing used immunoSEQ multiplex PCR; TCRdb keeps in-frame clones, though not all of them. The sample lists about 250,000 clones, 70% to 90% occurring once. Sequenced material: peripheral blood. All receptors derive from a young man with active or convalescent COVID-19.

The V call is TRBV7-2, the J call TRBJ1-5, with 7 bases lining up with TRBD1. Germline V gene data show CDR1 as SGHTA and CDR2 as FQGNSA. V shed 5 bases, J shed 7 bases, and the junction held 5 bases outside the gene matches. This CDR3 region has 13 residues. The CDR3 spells CASSPGRGQPQHF. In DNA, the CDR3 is TGTGCCAGCAGCCCCGGCAGGGGGCAGCCCCAGCATTTT.

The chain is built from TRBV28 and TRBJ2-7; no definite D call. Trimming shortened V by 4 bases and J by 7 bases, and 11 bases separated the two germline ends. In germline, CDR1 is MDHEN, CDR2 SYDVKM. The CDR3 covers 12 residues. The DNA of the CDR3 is TGTGCCAGCAGTTCTACGATTTTTGAGCAGTACTTC. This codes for CASSSTIFEQYF. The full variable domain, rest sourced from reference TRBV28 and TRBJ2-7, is DVKVTQSSRYLVKRTGEKVFLECVQDMDHENMFWYRQDPGLGLRLIYFSYDVKMKEKGDIPEGYSVSREKKERFSLILESASTNQTSMYLCASSSTIFEQYFGPGTRLTVT.

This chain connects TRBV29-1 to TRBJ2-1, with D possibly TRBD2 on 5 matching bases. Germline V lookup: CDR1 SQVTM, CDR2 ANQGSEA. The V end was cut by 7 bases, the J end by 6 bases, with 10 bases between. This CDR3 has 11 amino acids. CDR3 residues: CSGAVSNEQFF. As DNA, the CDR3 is TGCAGCGGAGCGGTATCCAATGAGCAGTTCTTC.

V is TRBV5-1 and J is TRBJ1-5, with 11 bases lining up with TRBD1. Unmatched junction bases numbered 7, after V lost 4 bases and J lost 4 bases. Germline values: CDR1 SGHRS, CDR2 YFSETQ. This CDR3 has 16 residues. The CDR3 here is CASSEAGTGGNQPQHF. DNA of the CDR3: TGCGCCAGCAGCGAGGCCGGGACAGGGGGTAATCAGCCCCAGCATTTT.

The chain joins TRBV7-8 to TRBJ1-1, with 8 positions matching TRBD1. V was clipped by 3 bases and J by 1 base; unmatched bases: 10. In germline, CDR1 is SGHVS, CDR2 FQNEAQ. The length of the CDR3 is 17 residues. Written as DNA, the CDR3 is TGTGCCAGCAGCTTGGTTAGGGCTACAGGGGGGAACACTGAAGCTTTCTTT. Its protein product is CASSLVRATGGNTEAFF.

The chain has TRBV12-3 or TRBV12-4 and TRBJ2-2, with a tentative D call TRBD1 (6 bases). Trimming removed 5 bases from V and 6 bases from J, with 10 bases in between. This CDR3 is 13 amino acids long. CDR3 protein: CASSVNRAGELFF. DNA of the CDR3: TGTGCCAGCAGTGTTAACAGGGCCGGGGAGCTGTTTTTT.

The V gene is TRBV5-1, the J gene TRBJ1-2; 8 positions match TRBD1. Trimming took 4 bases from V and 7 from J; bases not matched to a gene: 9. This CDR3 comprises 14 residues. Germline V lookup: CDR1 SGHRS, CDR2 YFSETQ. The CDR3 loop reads CASSPDRAQGGYTF. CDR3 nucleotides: TGCGCCAGCAGCCCGGACAGGGCACAGGGTGGCTACACCTTC.

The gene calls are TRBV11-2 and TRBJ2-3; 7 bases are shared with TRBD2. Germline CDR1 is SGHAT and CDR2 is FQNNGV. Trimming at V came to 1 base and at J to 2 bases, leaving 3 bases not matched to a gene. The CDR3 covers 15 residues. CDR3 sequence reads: CASSLVGGNTDTQYF. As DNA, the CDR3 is TGTGCCAGCAGCTTAGTCGGGGGGAACACAGATACGCAGTATTTT.